These T cell receptor beta chains were read from a single sample in a study of shared clonotypes between healthy human individuals. TCRdb's copy holds only in-frame clones and misses some; the assay was immunoSEQ multiplex PCR. In the table there are 950,000 to 1,300,000 clones, under 80% of which are singletons. The specimen sequenced was memory CD4+ T cells sorted from blood. These TCRs come from a man aged 18-30 years in good health. Each CDR3 is given with its conserved first and last residue.

v_call cdr3_aa
TRBV4-1 CASSLGMGDQPQHF
TRBV18 CASSPSLSNQPQHF
TRBV6-1 CASLLAGYYEQYF
TRBV10-2 CASSDPARVPEQYF
TRBV4-1 CASSRGSGRSTGELFF
TRBV5-8 CASSSGAWVSMNTEAFF
TRBV6-1 CASSRDSNQPQHF
TRBV5-5 CASSLGQGYSNQPQHF
TRBV19 CASSTNRDRGRGYTF
TRBV6-1 CASSVWAGANYGYTF
TRBV10-2 CAISRDSLNGYTF
TRBV5-1 CASSPGDRTNSYEQYF
TRBV27 CASSLVPTGPSGANVLTF
TRBV5-1 CASSFGGYTDTQYF
TRBV6-4 CASSRDWAGEQFF
TRBV28 CASKPGQLNTEAFF
TRBV7-8 CASRLGGETQYF
TRBV18 CASSPPGTGGLSGNTIYF
TRBV9 CASSPQTSKNTQYF
TRBV7-9 CASSLLGVSGANVLTF
TRBV6-1 CASSPWKTGEGTQYF
TRBV5-1 CASSLAVRGDSPLHF
TRBV27 CASSLKGRGVSTDTQYF
TRBV6-5 CASSAGTSGSSEQYF
TRBV7-9 CASSPRDTQYF
TRBV28 CASSFPTSGYTDTQYF
TRBV7-2 CASRLPSTDTQYF
TRBV27 CASSLSVRVGTDTQYF
TRBV10-3 CAISEGHGSNQPQHF
TRBV10-3 CAIKSKVEGNQPQHF
TRBV29-1 CRSGGGGDDEQYF
TRBV5-4 CASSPPVQGRRLVGYGYTF
TRBV19 CASSIDPNSPLHF
TRBV6-6 CASSYWGYEQYF
TRBV7-9 CASSLTSGPYNEQFF
TRBV5-1 CASSFRLAGGTDTQYF
TRBV18 CASSEGPGQPQHF
TRBV5-1 CASSLERTGNTIYF
TRBV6-5 CASSFPGNTEAFF
TRBV14 CASSQSSSVTEAFF
TRBV30 CAWSRDREAFF
TRBV7-9 CASSLSATLGEAFF
TRBV6-1 CASSEWQGAPYEQYF
TRBV5-1 CASSRGGEETQYF
TRBV6-1 CASASVGSPLHF
TRBV29-1 CSVAHNRYNEQFF
TRBV30 CAWGAGYNGELFF
TRBV5-1 CASSLDGVSTDTQYF
TRBV11-2 CASSLGPGQPYEQYF
TRBV19 CASSEGALGSYEQYF
TRBV19 CASSIWGQGQETQYF
TRBV6-1 CASSEGSSYGYTF
TRBV2 CASSGNWGQQNTEAFF
TRBV6-1 CASSPVSYEQYF
TRBV30 CAWKLTGTSTDTQYF
TRBV19 CASNSQGVGNQPQHF
TRBV11-2 CASSSGMAGELFF
TRBV7-9 CASSPRGRGGTDTQYF
TRBV14 CASSQRQSSYEQYF
TRBV7-2 CASSLGRSNQPQHF